These T cell receptor beta chains were read from a single sample in a study of T cells in narcolepsy. Sequencing was performed with immunoSEQ multiplex PCR; in TCRdb, only in-frame clones are kept and a portion is missing. The profile shows about 22,000 clones, 75% to 85% of them singletons. Input material: memory (CD45RA-) CD4+ T cells from blood. Source of these receptors: a human donor in good health. Each CDR3 is given with its conserved first and last residue. The D gene is left open where the match is weak. Expanded clones get a size class; other rows say once, few or many, or leave the size out.

J gene | clone size | V gene | D gene | CDR3 protein | CDR3 DNA
TRBJ2-1 | few | TRBV2 | - | CASSAESYNEQFF | TGTGCCAGTTCAGCGGAATCCTACAATGAGCAGTTCTTC
TRBJ2-7 | - | TRBV7-9 | TRBD2 | CASSDTGTSGGRTPYEQYF | TGTGCCAGCAGCGACACCGGGACTAGCGGGGGGCGAACCCCCTACGAGCAGTACTTC
TRBJ2-1 | - | TRBV11-2 | - | CASSLAQTNPQFF | TGTGCCAGCAGCTTAGCCCAGACGAACCCCCAGTTCTTC
TRBJ1-2 | - | TRBV9 | - | CASSVAEGSFVYTF | TGTGCCAGCAGCGTAGCTGAAGGCAGCTTTGTCTACACCTTC
TRBJ1-2 | - | TRBV7-2 | - | CASSLGQSVYGYTF | TGTGCCAGCAGCTTAGGTCAGTCTGTCTATGGCTACACCTTC
TRBJ2-7 | - | TRBV11-2 | - | CASSFSLISSYEQYF | TGTGCCAGCAGCTTCTCACTGATAAGCTCCTACGAGCAGTACTTC
TRBJ1-2 | - | TRBV18 | TRBD1 | CASSLDGTGPTMTF | TGTGCCAGCTCACTTGATGGGACAGGGCCAACTATGACCTTC
TRBJ1-5 | - | TRBV19 | - | CASTPPGHGQPQHF | TGTGCCAGTACCCCTCCGGGACACGGACAGCCCCAGCATTTT
TRBJ2-1 | - | TRBV29-1 | - | CSPKGGEGSYNEQFF | TGCAGCCCAAAGGGGGGCGAGGGGTCCTACAATGAGCAGTTCTTC
TRBJ1-6 | - | TRBV4-1 | - | CASSQDDPDVPNNSPLHF | TGCGCCAGCAGCCAAGACGATCCCGACGTCCCTAATAATTCACCCCTCCACTTT
TRBJ2-5 | - | TRBV7-3 | TRBD2 | CASSEDSGGAKTQYF | TGTGCCAGCAGCGAAGATAGCGGGGGGGCCAAGACCCAGTACTTC
TRBJ2-7 | - | TRBV7-2 | - | CASSWDGVGEQYF | TGTGCCAGCAGCTGGGACGGGGTTGGCGAGCAGTACTTC
TRBJ1-2 | - | TRBV11-2 | - | CATGNYGYTF | TGTGCCACCGGGAACTATGGCTACACCTTC
TRBJ2-7 | few | TRBV10-3 | TRBD1 | CAIRSTGGEQYF | TGTGCCATCAGATCGACAGGGGGGGAGCAGTACTTC
TRBJ2-7 | - | TRBV25-1 | - | CASSEDSPPYEQYF | TGTGCCAGCAGTGAAGACAGCCCCCCCTACGAGCAGTACTTC